The table lists the clone carrying this T cell receptor beta chain with a count of one. This specimen comes from a study of blood T cell repertoires in COVID-19. Study summary: PBMCs, B-cell-depleted T cells, or T cells were the source of the cDNA or gDNA that made up the material.

Enrolment of Seattle patients took place during active infection, and they were followed longitudinally. Only in-frame clones appear in the TCRdb table, and some are missing; sequencing was by immunoSEQ multiplex PCR. The table records approximately 200,000 clones, around 80% of them present only once. The CDR3 totals 14 residues. Germline V CDR1 and CDR2: SGHNT, YYREEE (reference sequence). Trimming took 0 bases from V and 7 from J, leaving 8 bases between them. The sequenced material came from peripheral blood. The chain uses TRBV5-4 and TRBJ1-6; D perhaps matches TRBD1 (6 bases). This sequence was found in an elderly woman with COVID-19, enrolled during active disease. The CDR3 nucleotides are TGTGCCAGCAGCTTGGACAGGGCAAATTCACCCCTCCACTTT. This encodes CASSLDRANSPLHF.